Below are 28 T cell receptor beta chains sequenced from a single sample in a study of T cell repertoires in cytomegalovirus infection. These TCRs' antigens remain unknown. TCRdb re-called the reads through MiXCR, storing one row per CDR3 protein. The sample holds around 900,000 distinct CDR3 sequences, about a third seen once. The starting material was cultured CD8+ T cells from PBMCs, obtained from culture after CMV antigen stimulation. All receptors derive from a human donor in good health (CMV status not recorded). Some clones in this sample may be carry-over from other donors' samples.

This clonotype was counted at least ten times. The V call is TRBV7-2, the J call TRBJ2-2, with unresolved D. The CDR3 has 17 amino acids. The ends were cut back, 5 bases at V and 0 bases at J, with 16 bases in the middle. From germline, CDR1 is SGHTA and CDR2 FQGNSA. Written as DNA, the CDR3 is TGTGCCAGCAGCCCCCACCGGGCCTCCGCGAACACCGGGGAGCTGTTTTTT. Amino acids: CASSPHRASANTGELFF. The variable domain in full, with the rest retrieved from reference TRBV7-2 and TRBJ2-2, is GAGVSQSPSNKVTEKGKDVELRCDPISGHTALYWYRQSLGQGLEFLIYFQGNSAPDKSGLPSDRFSAERTGGSVSTLTIQRTQQEDSAVYLCASSPHRASANTGELFFGEGSRLTVL.

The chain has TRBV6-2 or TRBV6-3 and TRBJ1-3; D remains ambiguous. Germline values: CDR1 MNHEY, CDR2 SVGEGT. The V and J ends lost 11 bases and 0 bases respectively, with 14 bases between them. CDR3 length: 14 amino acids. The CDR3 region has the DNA TGTGCCGTCGCGGGTTCGAGCTCTGGAAACACCATATATTTT. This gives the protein CAVAGSSSGNTIYF.

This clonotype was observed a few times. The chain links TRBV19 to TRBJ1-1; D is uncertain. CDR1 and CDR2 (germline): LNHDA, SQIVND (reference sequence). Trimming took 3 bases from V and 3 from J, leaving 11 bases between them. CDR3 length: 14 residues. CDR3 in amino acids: CASSMGTDYTEAFF. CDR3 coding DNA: TGTGCCAGTAGTATGGGAACGGACTACACTGAAGCTTTCTTT.

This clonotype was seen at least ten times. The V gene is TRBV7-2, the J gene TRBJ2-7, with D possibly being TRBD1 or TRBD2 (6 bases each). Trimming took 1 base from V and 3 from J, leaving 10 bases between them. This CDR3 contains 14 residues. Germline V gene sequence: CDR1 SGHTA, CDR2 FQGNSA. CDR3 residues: CASSLGGAGYEQYV. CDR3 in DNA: TGTGCCAGCAGCTTAGGGGGGGCGGGCTACGAGCAGTACGTC.

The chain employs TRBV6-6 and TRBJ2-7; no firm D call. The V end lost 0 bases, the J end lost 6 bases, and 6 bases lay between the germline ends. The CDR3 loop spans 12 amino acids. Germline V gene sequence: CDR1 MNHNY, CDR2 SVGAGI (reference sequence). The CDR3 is CASSYSSSEQYF. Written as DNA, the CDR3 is TGTGCCAGCAGTTACTCGTCGAGCGAGCAGTACTTC.

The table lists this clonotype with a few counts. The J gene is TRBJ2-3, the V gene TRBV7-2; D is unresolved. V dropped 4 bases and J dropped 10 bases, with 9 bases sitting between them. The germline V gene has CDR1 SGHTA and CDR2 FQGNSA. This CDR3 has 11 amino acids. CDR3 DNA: TGTGCCAGCAGCTCCCTAACGTCGCAGTATTTT. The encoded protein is CASSSLTSQYF.

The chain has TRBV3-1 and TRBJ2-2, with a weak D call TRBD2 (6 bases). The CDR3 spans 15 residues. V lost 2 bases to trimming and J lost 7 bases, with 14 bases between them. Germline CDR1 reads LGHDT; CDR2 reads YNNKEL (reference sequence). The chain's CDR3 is CASSQPTGEDGELFF. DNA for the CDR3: TGTGCCAGCAGCCAACCGACGGGGGAGGACGGGGAGCTGTTTTTT.

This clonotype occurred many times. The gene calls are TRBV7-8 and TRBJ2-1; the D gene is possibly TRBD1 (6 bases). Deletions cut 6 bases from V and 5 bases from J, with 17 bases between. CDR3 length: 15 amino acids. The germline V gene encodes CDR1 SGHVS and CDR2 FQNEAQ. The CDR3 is CASSNRDRGDNEQFF. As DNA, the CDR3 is TGTGCCAGCAGTAACAGGGACCGAGGGGACAATGAGCAGTTCTTC.

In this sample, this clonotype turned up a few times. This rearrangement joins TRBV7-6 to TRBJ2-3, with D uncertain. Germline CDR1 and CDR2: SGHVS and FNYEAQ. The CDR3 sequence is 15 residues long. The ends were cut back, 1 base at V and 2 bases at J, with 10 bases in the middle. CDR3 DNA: TGTGCCAGCAGCTTAGGGGCACGCAACACAGATACGCAGTATTTT. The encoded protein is CASSLGARNTDTQYF.

This chain's CDR3 is CASSTGTGKSYEQYV. The DNA of the CDR3 is TGTGCCAGCAGTACCGGGACAGGGAAGTCCTACGAGCAGTACGTC. The rearrangement uses TRBV6-2 or TRBV6-3 and TRBJ2-7; 9 bases align to TRBD1. The germline CDR1 and CDR2 sequences are MNHEY and SVGEGT. The CDR3 sequence is 15 residues long. V was clipped by 5 bases and J by 1 base; unmatched bases: 6.

CDR3 coding DNA: TGTGCCAGCAGCTTAGGACAGTCAACCTACAATGAGCAGTTCTTC. Protein sequence: CASSLGQSTYNEQFF. The chain combines TRBV7-9 with TRBJ2-1, with TRBD1 as a possible D gene (5 bases). Germline values: CDR1 SEHNR, CDR2 FQNEAQ (reference sequence). The CDR3 has 15 amino acids. V was cut by 1 base and J by 2 bases, with 9 bases left in between.

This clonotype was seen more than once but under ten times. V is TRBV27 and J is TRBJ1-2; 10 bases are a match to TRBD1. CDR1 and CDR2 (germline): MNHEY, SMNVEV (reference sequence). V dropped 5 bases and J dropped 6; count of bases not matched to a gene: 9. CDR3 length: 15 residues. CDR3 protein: CASSSPGTGDNGYTF. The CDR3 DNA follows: TGTGCCAGCAGTAGCCCCGGGACAGGGGATAATGGCTACACCTTC.

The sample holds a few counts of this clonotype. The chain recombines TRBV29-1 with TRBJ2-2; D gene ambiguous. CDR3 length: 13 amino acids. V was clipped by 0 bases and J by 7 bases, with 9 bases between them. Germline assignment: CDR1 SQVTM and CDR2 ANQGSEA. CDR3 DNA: TGCAGCGTTGAAGATGGGGATGGCGGGGAGCTGTTTTTT. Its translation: CSVEDGDGGELFF.

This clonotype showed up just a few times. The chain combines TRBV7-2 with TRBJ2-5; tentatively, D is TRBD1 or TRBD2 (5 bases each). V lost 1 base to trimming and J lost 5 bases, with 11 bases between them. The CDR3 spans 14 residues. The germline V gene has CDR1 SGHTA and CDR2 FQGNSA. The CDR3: CASSLVGDGETQYF. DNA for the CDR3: TGTGCCAGCAGCTTAGTTGGGGACGGGGAGACCCAGTACTTC.

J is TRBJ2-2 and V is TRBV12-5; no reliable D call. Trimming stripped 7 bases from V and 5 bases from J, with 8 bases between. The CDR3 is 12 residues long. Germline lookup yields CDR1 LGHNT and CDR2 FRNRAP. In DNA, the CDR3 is TGTGCTAGTGACCAATCAACCGGGGAGCTGTTTTTT. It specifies CASDQSTGELFF.

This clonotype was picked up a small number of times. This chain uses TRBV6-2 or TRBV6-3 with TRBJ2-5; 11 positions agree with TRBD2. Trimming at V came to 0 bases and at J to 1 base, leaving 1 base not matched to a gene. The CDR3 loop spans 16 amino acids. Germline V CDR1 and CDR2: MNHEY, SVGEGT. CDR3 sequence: CASSYSLAGGQETQYF. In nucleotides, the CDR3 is TGTGCCAGCAGTTACTCCCTAGCGGGGGGCCAAGAGACCCAGTACTTC.

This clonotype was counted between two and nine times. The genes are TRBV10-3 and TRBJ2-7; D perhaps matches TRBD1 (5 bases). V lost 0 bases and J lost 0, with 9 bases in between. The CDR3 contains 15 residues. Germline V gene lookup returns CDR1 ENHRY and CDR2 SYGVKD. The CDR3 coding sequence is TGTGCCATCAGTGAGTCGAACAGGTTCTCCTACGAGCAGTACGTC. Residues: CAISESNRFSYEQYV.

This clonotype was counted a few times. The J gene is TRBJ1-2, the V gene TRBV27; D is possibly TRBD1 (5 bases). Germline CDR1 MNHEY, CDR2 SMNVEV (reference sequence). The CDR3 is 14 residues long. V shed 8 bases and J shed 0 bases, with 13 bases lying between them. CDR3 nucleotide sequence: TGTGCCAGCGGGTTAACAGGTTCTAACTATGGCTACACCTTC. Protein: CASGLTGSNYGYTF.

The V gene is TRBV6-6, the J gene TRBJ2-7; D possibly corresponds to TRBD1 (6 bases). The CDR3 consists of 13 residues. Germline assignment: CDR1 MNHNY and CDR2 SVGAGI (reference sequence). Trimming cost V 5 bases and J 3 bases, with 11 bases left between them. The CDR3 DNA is TGTGCCAGCAGTGCAGGGGAGAACTACGAGCAGTACTTC. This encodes CASSAGENYEQYF.

This chain's CDR3 is CATSEFSGGAGNEQFF. The DNA for the CDR3 is TGTGCCACCAGTGAGTTTAGCGGGGGGGCGGGCAATGAGCAGTTCTTC. This chain joins TRBV24-1 and TRBJ2-1; 11 nucleotides agree with TRBD2. This CDR3 has 16 residues. Germline-derived CDR1 and CDR2 are KGHDR and SFDVKD. With 4 bases clipped from V and 6 bases from J, the junction kept 7 bases outside the gene matches.

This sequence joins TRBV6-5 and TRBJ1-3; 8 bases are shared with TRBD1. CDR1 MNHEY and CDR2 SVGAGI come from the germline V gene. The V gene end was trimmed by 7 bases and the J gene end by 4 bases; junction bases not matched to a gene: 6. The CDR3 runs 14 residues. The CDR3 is CASTQGAMGNTIYF. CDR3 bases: TGTGCCAGCACCCAGGGGGCGATGGGAAACACCATATATTTT.

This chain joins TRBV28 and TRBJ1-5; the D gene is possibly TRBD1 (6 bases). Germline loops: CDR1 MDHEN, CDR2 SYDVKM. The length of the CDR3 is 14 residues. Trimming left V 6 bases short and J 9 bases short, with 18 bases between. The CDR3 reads CASSLRQPGVPQHF. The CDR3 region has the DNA TGTGCCAGCAGCCTCCGACAGCCAGGGGTGCCCCAGCATTTT.

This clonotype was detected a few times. The CDR3 DNA sequence: TGTGCCAGCAGCTTAGTTTTGCGGGGGGCAGATACGCAGTATTTT. Residues: CASSLVLRGADTQYF. This chain uses TRBV7-9 with TRBJ2-3; TRBD2 matches 8 bases. Germline CDR1 and CDR2: SEHNR and FQNEAQ (reference sequence). The V gene end was trimmed by 1 base and the J gene end by 4 bases; junction bases not matched to a gene: 4. The CDR3 contains 15 residues.

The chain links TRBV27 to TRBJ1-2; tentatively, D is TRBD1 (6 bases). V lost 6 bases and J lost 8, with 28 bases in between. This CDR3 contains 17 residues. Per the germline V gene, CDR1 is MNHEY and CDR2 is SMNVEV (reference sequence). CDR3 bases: TGTGCCAGCAGACAACTACACTCGGGGGGGGCGTCCTGGGGCTACACCTTC. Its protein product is CASRQLHSGGASWGYTF.

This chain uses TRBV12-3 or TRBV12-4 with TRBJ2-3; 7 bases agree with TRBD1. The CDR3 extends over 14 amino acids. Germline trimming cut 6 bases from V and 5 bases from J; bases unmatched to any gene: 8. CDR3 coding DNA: TGTGCCAGCAGAGCTCGGACAGGAATAGATACGCAGTATTTT. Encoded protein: CASRARTGIDTQYF.

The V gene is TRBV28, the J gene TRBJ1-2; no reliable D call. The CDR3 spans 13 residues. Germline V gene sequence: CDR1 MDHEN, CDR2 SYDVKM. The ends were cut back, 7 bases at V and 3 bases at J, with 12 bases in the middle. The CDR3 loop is CASTERRDYGYTF. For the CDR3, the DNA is TGTGCCAGCACAGAAAGGAGAGACTATGGCTACACCTTC.

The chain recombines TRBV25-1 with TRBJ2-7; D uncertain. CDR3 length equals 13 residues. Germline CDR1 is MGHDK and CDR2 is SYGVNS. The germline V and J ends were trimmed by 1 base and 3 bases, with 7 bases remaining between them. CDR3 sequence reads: CASSESLGYEQYF. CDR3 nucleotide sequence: TGTGCCAGCAGTGAATCGCTGGGCTACGAGCAGTACTTC.

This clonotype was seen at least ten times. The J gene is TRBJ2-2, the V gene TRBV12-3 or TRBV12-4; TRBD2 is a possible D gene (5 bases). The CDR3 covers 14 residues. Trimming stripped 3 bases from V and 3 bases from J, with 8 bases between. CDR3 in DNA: TGTGCCAGCAGTTTTTCGGGGTACACCGGGGAGCTGTTTTTT. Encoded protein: CASSFSGYTGELFF.